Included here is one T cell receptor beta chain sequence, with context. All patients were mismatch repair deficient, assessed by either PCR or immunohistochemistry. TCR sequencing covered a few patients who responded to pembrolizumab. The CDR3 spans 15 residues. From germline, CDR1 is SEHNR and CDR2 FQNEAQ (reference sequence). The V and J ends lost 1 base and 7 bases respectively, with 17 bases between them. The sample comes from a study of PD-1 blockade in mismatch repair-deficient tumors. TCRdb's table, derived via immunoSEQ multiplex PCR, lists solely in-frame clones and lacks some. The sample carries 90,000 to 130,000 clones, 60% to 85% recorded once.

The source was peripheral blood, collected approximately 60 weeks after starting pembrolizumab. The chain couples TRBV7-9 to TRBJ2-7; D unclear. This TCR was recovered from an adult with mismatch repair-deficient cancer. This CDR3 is CASSLGRAVATEQYF. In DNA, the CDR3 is TGTGCCAGCAGCTTAGGCCGGGCAGTCGCTACGGAGCAGTACTTC.